This T cell receptor (beta chain) appears in the sequencing data of a study of blood T cell repertoires in COVID-19. Across the whole study: From T cells, B-cell-depleted T cells, or PBMCs came the material, which was cDNA or gDNA.

Authors' processing steps: Estimated nucleated cell counts came from reference gene primer amplification. This table comes from immunoSEQ multiplex PCR, and its TCRdb copy is limited to in-frame clones, with some not included. V and J calls and clone size are as listed in that table; D and trimming were resolved from the DNA. Seen here are under 85,000 clones, approximately 86% observed once, and the top ten hold 12%. The CDR3 has 16 residues. The chain recombines TRBV21-1 with TRBJ2-2; the table's D call of TRBD2 was not tested on the DNA. TRBV21-1 is a recognized pseudogene. What was sequenced was peripheral blood. This TCR derives from a human donor in a cohort sampled during active COVID-19. Here the CDR3 DNA reads TGTGCCAGCAGCAAACCGGGAGGCCTTAACACCGGGGAGCTGTTTTTT. This codes for CASSKPGGLNTGELFF.